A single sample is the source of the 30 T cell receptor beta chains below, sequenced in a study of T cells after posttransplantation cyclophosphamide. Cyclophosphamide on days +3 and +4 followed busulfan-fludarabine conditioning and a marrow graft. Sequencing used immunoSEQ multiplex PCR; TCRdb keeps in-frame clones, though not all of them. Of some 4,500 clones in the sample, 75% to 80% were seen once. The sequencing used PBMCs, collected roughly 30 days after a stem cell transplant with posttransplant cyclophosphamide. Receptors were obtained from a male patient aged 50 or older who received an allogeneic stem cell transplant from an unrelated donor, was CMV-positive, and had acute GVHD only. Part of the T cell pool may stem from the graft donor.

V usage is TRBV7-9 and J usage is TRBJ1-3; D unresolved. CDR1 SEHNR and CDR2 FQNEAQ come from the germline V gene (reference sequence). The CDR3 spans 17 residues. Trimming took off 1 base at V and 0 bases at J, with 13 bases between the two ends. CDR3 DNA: TGTGCCAGCAGCTTAGACGCGTTCGGTAGCTCTGGAAACACCATATATTTT. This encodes CASSLDAFGSSGNTIYF.

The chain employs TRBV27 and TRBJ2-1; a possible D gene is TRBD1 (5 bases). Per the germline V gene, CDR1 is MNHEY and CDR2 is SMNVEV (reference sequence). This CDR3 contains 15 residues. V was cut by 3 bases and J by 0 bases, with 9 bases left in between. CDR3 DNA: TGTGCCAGCAGTTTCCAGGGAAGCTCCTACAATGAGCAGTTCTTC. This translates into CASSFQGSSYNEQFF.

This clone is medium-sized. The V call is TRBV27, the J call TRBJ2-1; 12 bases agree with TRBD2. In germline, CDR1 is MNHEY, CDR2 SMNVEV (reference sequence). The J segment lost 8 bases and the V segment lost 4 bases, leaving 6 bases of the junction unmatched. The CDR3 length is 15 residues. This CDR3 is CASSSTSGSFHEQFF. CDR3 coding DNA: TGTGCCAGCAGTTCGACTAGCGGGAGTTTCCATGAGCAGTTCTTC.

The CDR3 spells CASSRVTGTGAATNEKLFF. In DNA, the CDR3 is TGCGCCAGCAGCCGCGTAACCGGGACAGGTGCCGCAACTAATGAAAAACTGTTTTTT. The V gene is TRBV4-1, the J gene TRBJ1-4, with TRBD1 matching 8 bases. Germline CDR1 and CDR2: MGHRA and YSYEKL. The CDR3 runs 19 residues. V shed 4 bases and J 0 bases; nucleotides not matched to a gene: 13.

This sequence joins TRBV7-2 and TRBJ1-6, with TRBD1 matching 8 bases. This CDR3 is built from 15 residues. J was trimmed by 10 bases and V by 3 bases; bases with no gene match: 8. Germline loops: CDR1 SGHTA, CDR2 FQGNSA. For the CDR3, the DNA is TGTGCCAGCAGCTTGGGGGACAGGCGGTACTCACCCCTCCACTTT. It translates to CASSLGDRRYSPLHF. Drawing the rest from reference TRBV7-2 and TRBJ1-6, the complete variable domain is GAGVSQSPSNKVTEKGKDVELRCDPISGHTALYWYRQSLGQGLEFLIYFQGNSAPDKSGLPSDRFSAERTGGSVSTLTIQRTQQEDSAVYLCASSLGDRRYSPLHFGNGTRLTVT.

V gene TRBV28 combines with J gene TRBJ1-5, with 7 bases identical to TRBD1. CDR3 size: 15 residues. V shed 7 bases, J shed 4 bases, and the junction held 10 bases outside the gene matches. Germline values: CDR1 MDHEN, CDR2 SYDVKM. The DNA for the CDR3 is TGTGCCAGCACTATACAGGGGACCCGAAATCAGCCCCAGCATTTT. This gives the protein CASTIQGTRNQPQHF.

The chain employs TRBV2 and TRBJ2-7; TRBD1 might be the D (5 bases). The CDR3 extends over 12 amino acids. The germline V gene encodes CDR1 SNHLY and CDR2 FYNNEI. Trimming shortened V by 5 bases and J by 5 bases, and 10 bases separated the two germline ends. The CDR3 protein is CASSSQTDEQYF. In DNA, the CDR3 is TGTGCCAGCAGTTCTCAGACAGACGAGCAGTACTTC.

The chain's CDR3 is CASARTRTDTQYF. CDR3 sequence (DNA): TGTGCCAGCGCTAGGACACGGACAGATACGCAGTATTTT. The V and J genes are TRBV5-3 and TRBJ2-3; a possible D gene is TRBD1 (5 bases). TRBV5-3 is an open reading frame whose function is uncertain. The CDR3 has 13 residues. With 8 bases removed from V and 3 bases from J, the gap between germline ends came to 13 bases.

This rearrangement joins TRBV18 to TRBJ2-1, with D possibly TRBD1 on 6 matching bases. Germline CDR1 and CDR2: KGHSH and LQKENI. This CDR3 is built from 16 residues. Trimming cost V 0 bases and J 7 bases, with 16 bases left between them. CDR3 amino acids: CASSPPQQGFKNEQFF. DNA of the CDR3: TGTGCCAGCTCACCACCGCAGCAGGGGTTCAAAAATGAGCAGTTCTTC.

CDR3 nucleotide sequence: TGTGCCAGCAGTTTATATGGTCTAGTCAACGAGCAGTACTTC. Encoded protein: CASSLYGLVNEQYF. The chain uses TRBV27 and TRBJ2-7, with D uncertain. In germline, CDR1 is MNHEY, CDR2 SMNVEV (reference sequence). V was shortened by 1 base and J by 5 bases, with 12 bases between the two germline ends. This CDR3 is built from 14 residues.

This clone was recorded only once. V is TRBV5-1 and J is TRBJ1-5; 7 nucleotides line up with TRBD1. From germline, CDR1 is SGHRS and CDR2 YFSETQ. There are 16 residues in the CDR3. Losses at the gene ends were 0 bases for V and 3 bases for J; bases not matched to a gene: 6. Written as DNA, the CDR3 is TGCGCCAGCAGCTTGGACGGGCAGGGGGTCAATCAGCCCCAGCATTTT. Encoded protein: CASSLDGQGVNQPQHF. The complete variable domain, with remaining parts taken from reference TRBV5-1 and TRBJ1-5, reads KAGVTQTPRYLIKTRGQQVTLSCSPISGHRSVSWYQQTPGQGLQFLFEYFSETQRNKGNFPGRFSGRQFSNSRSEMNVSTLELGDSALYLCASSLDGQGVNQPQHFGDGTRLSIL.

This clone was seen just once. The CDR3: CASGLVGRDRVTDTQYF. The CDR3 DNA reads as TGTGCTAGTGGTTTGGTAGGGCGCGACAGGGTGACAGATACGCAGTATTTT. The V gene is TRBV12-5, the J gene TRBJ2-3; 7 bases are shared with TRBD1. The germline gives CDR1 LGHNT, CDR2 FRNRAP. The CDR3 has 17 amino acids. V dropped 0 bases and J dropped 3; count of bases not matched to a gene: 9.

The CDR3 nucleotides read TGTGCCAGCAGCCTTGGGACTAGCGGTAGCACAGATACGCAGTATTTT. Protein sequence: CASSLGTSGSTDTQYF. V gene TRBV7-9 combines with J gene TRBJ2-3, with 11 bases matching TRBD2. CDR1 is SEHNR, CDR2 FQNEAQ, per germline (reference sequence). Losses at the gene ends were 5 bases for V and 0 bases for J; bases not matched to a gene: 4. The CDR3 spans 16 residues.

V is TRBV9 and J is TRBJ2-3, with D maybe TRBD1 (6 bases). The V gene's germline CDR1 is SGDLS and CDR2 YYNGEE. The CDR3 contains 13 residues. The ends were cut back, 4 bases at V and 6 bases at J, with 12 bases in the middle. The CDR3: CASSPGQLDTQYF. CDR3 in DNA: TGTGCCAGCAGCCCAGGACAGCTCGATACGCAGTATTTT.

The CDR3 loop is CASSPRNRNEQFF. The DNA of the CDR3 is TGTGCCAGCAGCCCCCGCAATCGGAATGAGCAGTTCTTC. The V call is TRBV9, the J call TRBJ2-1; D gene uncertain. Germline V gene lookup returns CDR1 SGDLS and CDR2 YYNGEE. The CDR3 runs to 13 residues. V lost 4 bases and J 7 bases, leaving 12 bases between the germline ends.

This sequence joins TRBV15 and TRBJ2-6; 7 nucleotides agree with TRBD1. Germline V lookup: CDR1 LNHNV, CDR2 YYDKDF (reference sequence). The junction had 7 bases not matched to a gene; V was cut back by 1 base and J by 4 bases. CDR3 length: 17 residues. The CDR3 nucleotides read TGTGCCACCAGCAGAGGTAGGGGGCAGGCAGGGGCCAACGTCCTGACTTTC. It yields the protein CATSRGRGQAGANVLTF.

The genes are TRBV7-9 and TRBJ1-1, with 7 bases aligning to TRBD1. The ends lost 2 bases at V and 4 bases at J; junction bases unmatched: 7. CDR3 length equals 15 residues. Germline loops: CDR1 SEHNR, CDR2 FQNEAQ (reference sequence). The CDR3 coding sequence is TGTGCCAGCAGCTTAAGTCAGGGGGTCATCACTGAAGCTTTCTTT. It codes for CASSLSQGVITEAFF.

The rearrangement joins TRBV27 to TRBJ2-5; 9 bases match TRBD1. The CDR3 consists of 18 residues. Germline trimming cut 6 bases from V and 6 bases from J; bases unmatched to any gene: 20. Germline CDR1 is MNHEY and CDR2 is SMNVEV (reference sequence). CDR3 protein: CASSTQPSGTGSRKTQYF. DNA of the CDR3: TGTGCCAGCAGCACCCAACCCTCCGGGACAGGGAGCCGAAAGACCCAGTACTTC.

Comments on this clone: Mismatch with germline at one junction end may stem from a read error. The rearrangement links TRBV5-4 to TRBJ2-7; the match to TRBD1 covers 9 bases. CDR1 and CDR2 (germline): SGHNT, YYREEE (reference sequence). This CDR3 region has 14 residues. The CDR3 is CASSQDRGTNEQYF. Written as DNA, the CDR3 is TGCGCCAGCAGCCAGGACAGGGGAACAAACGAGCAGTACTTC. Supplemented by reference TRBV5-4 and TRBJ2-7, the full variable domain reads ETGVTQSPTHLIKTRGQQVTLRCSSQSGHNTVSWYQQALGQGPQFIFQYYREEENGRGNFPPRFSGLQFPNYSSELNVNALELDDSALYLCASSQDRGTNEQYFGPGTRLTVT.

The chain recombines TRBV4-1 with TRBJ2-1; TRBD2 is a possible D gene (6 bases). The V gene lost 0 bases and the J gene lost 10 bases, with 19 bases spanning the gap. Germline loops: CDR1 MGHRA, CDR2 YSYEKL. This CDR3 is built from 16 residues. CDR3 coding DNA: TGCGCCAGCAGCCAAGAGGGGCTAGCGAGGCTCGGGGAGCAGTTCTTC. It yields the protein CASSQEGLARLGEQFF.

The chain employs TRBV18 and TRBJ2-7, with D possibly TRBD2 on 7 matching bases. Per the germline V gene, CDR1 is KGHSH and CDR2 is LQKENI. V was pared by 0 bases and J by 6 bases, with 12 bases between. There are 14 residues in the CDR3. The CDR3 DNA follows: TGTGCCAGCTCACCACCGGCGGGGGCAGGCGAGCAGTACTTC. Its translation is CASSPPAGAGEQYF.

CDR3 DNA: TGTGCCAGCAGGAGACAGGGACGGAACACTGAAGCTTTCTTT. Protein sequence: CASRRQGRNTEAFF. The V gene is TRBV6-1, the J gene TRBJ1-1; 7 nucleotides agree with TRBD1. The CDR3 is made up of 14 amino acids. J gave up 1 base and V 6 bases, and 5 bases lay outside the gene matches. Germline V lookup: CDR1 MNHNS, CDR2 SASEGT.

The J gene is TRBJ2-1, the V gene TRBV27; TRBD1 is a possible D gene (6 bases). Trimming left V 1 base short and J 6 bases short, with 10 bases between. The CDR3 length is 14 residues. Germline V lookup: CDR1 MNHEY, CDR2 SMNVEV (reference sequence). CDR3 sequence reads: CASSLWDTLNEQFF. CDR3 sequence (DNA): TGTGCCAGCAGTTTATGGGACACGCTCAATGAGCAGTTCTTC.

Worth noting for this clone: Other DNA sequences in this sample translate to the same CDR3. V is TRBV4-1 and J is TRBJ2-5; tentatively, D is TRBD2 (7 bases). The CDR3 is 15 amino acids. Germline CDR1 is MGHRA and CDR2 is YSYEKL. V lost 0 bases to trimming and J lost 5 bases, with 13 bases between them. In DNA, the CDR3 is TGCGCCAGCAGCCAAGAGAGGGGGGGACGGGAGACCCAGTACTTC. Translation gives CASSQERGGRETQYF.

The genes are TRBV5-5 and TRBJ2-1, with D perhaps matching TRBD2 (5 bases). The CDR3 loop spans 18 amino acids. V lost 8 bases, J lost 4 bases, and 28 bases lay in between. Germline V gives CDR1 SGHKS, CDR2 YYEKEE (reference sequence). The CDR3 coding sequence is TGTGCCAGTAAACGAGCTTCTCTTGGACTGATAGAGTACAATGAGCAGTTCTTC. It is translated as CASKRASLGLIEYNEQFF.

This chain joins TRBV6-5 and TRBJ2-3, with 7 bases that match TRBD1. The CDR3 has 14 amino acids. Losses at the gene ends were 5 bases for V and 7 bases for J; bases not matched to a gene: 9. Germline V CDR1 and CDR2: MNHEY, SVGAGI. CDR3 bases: TGTGCCAGCAGTCCACCGACAGGGAGAAATACGCAGTATTTT. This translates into CASSPPTGRNTQYF.

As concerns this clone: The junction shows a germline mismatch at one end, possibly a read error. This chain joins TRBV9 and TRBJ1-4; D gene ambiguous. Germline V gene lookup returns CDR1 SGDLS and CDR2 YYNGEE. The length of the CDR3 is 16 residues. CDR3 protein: CASSPPPSGRGENLFF. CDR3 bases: TGTGCCAGCAGCCCCCCCCCGAGTGGCCGCGGAGAAAATCTGTTTTTT.

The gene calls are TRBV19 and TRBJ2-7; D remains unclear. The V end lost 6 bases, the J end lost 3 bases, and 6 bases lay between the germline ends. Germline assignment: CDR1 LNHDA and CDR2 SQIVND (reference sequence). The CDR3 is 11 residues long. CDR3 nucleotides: TGTGCCAGTAGACATGGCTACGAGCAGTACTTC. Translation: CASRHGYEQYF.

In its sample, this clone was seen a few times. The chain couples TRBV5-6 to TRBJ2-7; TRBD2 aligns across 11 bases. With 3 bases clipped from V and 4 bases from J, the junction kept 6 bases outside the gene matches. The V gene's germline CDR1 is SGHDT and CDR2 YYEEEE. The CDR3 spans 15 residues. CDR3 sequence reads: CASSSLAGGGYEQYF. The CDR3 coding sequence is TGTGCCAGCAGCTCCCTAGCGGGAGGTGGGTACGAGCAGTACTTC.

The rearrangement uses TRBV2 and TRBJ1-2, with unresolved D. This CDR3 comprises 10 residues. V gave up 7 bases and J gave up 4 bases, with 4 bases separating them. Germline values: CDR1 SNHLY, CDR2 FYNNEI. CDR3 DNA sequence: TGTGCCAGCATACTCTATGGCTACACCTTC. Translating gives CASILYGYTF.